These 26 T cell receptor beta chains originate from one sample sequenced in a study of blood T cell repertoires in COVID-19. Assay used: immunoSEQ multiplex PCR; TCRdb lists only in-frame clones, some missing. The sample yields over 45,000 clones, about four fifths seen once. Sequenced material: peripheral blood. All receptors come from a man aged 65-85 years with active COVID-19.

The CDR3 coding sequence is TGTGCCACCGACGGGACGCCGGGAGGAGTTGAGACAGATACGCAGTATTTT. Translating it yields CATDGTPGGVETDTQYF. The rearrangement uses TRBV15 and TRBJ2-3, with 7 bases matching TRBD2. Looked up from germline, CDR1 is LNHNV and CDR2 is YYDKDF (reference sequence). The CDR3 covers 17 residues. With V trimmed by 8 bases and J by 3 bases, 17 bases remained unmatched.

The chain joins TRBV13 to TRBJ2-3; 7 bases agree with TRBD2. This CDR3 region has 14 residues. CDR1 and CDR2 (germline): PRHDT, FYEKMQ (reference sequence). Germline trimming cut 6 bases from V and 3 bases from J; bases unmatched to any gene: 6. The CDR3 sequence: CASRASGGTDTQYF. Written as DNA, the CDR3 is TGTGCCAGCAGGGCCTCGGGGGGAACAGATACGCAGTATTTT.

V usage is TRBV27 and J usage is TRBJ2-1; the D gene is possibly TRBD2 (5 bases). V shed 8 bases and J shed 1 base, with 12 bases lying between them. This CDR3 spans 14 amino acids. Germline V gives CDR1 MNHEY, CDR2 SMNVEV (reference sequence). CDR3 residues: CASSGRASYNEQFF. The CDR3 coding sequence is TGTGCCAGCTCTGGGCGGGCTTCCTACAATGAGCAGTTCTTC.

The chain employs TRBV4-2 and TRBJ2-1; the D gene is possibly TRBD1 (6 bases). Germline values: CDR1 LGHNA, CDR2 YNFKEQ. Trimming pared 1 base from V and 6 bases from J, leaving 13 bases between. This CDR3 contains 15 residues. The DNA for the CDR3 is TGTGCCAGCAGCCAAGTACAGGGTTCATTCAATGAGCAGTTCTTC. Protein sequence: CASSQVQGSFNEQFF.

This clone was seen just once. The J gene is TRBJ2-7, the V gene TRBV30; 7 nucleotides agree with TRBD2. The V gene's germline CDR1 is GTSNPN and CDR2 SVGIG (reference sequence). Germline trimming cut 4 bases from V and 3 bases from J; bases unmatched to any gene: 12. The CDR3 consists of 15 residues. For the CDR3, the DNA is TGTGCCTGGATCTGGGGGGGGGAGGTGCACTACGAGCAGTACTTC. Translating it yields CAWIWGGEVHYEQYF.

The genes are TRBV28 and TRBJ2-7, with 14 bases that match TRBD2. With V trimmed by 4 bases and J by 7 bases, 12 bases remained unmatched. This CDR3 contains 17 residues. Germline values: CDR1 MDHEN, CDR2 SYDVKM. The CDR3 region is CASSSPRGLAGVDEQYF. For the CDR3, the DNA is TGTGCCAGCAGTTCCCCCCGGGGACTAGCGGGAGTGGATGAGCAGTACTTC.

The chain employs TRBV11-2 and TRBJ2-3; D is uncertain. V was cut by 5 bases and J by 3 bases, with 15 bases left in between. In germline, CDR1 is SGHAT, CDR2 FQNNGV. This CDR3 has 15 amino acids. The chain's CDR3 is CASSPVVQLTDTQYF. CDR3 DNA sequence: TGTGCCAGCAGCCCCGTCGTGCAGTTAACAGATACGCAGTATTTT.

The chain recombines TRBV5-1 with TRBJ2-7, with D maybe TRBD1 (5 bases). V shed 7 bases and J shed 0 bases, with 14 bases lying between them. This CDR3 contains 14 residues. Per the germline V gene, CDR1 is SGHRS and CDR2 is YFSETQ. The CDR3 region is CASQRTWSSYEQYF. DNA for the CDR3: TGCGCCAGCCAAAGGACATGGAGCTCCTACGAGCAGTACTTC.

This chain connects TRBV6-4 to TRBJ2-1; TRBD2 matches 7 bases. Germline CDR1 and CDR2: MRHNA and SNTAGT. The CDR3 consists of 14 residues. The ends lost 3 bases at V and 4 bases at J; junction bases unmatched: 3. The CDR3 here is CASSDPAGYNEQFF. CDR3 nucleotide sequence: TGTGCCAGCAGTGATCCAGCGGGATACAATGAGCAGTTCTTC.

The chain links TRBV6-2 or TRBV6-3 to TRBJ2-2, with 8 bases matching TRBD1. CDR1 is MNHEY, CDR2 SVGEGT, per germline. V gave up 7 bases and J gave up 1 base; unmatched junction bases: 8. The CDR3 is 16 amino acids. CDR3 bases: TGTGCCAGCACCCCCTATGGACAGGGGAACACCGGGGAGCTGTTTTTT. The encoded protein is CASTPYGQGNTGELFF.

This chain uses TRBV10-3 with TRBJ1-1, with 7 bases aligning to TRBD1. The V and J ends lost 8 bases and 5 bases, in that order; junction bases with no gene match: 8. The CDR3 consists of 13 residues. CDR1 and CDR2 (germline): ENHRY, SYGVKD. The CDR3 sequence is CAIRQGGATEAFF. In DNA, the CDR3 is TGTGCCATCCGACAGGGCGGCGCGACTGAAGCTTTCTTT.

The CDR3 sequence is CASSQDVGQRYYEQYF. CDR3 bases: TGTGCCAGCAGCCAAGACGTCGGACAGAGATACTACGAGCAGTACTTC. The V and J genes are TRBV3-1 (or the pseudogene TRBV3-2) and TRBJ2-7; tentative D call: TRBD1 (6 bases). Germline V gene data show CDR1 as LGHDT and CDR2 as YNNKEL (reference sequence). Trimming took 0 bases from V and 3 from J, leaving 15 bases between them. This CDR3 is 16 amino acids long.

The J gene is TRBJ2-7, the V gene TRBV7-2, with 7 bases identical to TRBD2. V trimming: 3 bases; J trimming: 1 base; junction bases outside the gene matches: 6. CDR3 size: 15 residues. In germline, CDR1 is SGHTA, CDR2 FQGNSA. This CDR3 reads CASSLGGRGSYEQYF. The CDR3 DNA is TGTGCCAGCAGCTTGGGCGGGAGAGGTTCCTACGAGCAGTACTTC.

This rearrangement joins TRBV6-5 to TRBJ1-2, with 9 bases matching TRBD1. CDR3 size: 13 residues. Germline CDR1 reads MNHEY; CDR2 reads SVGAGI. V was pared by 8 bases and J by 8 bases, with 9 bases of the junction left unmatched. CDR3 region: CASSKGQGLGYTF. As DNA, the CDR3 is TGTGCCAGCTCGAAGGGACAGGGCCTGGGCTACACCTTC.

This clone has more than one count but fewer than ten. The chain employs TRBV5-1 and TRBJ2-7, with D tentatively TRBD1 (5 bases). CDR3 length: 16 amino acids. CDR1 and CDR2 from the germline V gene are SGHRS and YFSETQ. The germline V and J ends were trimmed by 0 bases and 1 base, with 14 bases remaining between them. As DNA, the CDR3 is TGCGCCAGCAGCTTGGGGCAGGGTTTAAATTCCTACGAGCAGTACTTC. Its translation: CASSLGQGLNSYEQYF.

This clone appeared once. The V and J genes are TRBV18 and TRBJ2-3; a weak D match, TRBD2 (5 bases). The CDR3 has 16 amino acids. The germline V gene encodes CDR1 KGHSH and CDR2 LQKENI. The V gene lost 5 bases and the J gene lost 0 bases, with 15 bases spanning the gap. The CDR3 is CASSSSGGSSTDTQYF. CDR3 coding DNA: TGTGCCAGCTCAAGTTCTGGAGGATCAAGCACAGATACGCAGTATTTT.

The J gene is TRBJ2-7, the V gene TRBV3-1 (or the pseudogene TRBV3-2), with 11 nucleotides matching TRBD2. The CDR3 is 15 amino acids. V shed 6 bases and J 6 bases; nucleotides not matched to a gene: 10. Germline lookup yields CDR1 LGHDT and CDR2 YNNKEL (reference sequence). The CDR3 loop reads CASSPTSGRRIEQYF. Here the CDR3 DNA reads TGTGCCAGCAGTCCAACTAGCGGGAGAAGGATCGAGCAGTACTTC.

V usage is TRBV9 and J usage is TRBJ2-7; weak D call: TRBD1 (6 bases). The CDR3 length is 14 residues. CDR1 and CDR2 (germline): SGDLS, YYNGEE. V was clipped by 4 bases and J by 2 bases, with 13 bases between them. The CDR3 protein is CASSPRQVTYEQYF. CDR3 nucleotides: TGTGCCAGCAGCCCACGACAGGTAACCTACGAGCAGTACTTC.

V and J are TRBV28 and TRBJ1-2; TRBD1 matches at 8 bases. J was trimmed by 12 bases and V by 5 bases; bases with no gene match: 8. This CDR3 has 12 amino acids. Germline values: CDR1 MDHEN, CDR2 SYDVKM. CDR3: CASSQQGASDTF. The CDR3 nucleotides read TGTGCCAGCAGTCAGCAGGGGGCGTCTGACACCTTC.

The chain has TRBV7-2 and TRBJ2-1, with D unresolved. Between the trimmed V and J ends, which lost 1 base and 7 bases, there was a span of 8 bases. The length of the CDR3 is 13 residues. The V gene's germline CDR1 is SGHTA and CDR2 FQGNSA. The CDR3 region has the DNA TGTGCCAGCAGCTTAGAGGCCGGGAATGAGCAGTTCTTC. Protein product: CASSLEAGNEQFF.

The CDR3 bases are TGTGCCAGCAGCACCGGGACTAGCGGCACCTACAATGAGCAGTTCTTC. Its translation: CASSTGTSGTYNEQFF. This chain links TRBV4-2 with TRBJ2-1; 11 bases line up with TRBD2. The V and J ends lost 5 bases and 2 bases, in that order; junction bases with no gene match: 5. The CDR3 has 16 amino acids. Germline CDR1 LGHNA, CDR2 YNFKEQ.

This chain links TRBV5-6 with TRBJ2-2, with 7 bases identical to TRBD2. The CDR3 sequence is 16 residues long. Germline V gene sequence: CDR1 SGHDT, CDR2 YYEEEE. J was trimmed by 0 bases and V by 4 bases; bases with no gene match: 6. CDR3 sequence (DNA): TGTGCCAGCAGCGAGGGACTACACGCGAACACCGGGGAGCTGTTTTTT. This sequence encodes CASSEGLHANTGELFF.

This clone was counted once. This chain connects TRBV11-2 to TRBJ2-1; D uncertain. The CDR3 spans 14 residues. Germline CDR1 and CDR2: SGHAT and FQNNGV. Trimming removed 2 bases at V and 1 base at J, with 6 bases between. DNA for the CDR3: TGTGCCAGCAGCTTATTTCCTTCCTACAATGAGCAGTTCTTC. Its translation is CASSLFPSYNEQFF. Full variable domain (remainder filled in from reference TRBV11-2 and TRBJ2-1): EAGVAQSPRYKIIEKRQSVAFWCNPISGHATLYWYQQILGQGPKLLIQFQNNGVVDDSQLPKDRFSAERLKGVDSTLKIQPAKLEDSAVYLCASSLFPSYNEQFFGPGTRLTVL.

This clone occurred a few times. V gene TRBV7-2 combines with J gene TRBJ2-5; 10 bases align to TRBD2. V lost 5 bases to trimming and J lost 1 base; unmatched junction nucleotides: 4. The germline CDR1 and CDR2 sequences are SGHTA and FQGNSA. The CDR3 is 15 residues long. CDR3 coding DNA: TGTGCCAGCAGCCTTGGACTAGCGGCCCAAGAGACCCAGTACTTC. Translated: CASSLGLAAQETQYF.

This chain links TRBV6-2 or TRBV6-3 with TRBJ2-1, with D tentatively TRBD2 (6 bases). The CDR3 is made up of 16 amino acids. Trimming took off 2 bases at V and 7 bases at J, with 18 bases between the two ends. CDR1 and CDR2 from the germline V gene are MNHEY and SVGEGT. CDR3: CASSYGGTRRLNEQFF. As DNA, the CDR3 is TGTGCCAGCAGTTACGGGGGGACTCGCCGACTGAATGAGCAGTTCTTC.

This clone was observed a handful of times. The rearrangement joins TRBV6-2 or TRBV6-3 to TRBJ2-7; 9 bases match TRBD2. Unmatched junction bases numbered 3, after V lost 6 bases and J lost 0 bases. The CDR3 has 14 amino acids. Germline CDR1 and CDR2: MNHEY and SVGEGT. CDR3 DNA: TGTGCCAGCAGCAGACTAGCGGTCTCCTACGAGCAGTACTTC. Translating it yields CASSRLAVSYEQYF.